These T cell receptor beta chains were read from a single sample in a study of T cell repertoires in cytomegalovirus infection. Antigens for these TCRs are unknown. TCRdb re-derived calls from the reads in MiXCR, one entry per CDR3 protein. The sample holds about 310,000 distinct CDR3 sequences; about 25% are singletons and the top ten take 13%. The sample was cultured PBMCs, taken from culture after CMV antigen stimulation. These receptor sequences come from a human donor in good health (CMV status not recorded). Some clones in this sample may be carry-over from other donors' samples. Both conserved end residues are part of each CDR3. A D gene is named only where the DNA matches it firmly. Clone size appears in some rows only: once, few, many, or a class for an expanded clone.

J gene: TRBJ2-7
clone size: NA
V gene: TRBV6-6
D gene: NA
CDR3 protein: CASSGYRDPEQYF
CDR3 DNA: TGTGCCAGCAGTGGGTATCGAGATCCCGAGCAGTACTTC

J gene: TRBJ2-3
clone size: few
V gene: TRBV2
D gene: TRBD2
CDR3 protein: CASSTSGRSTDTQYF
CDR3 DNA: TGTGCCAGCAGTACTAGCGGGAGAAGCACAGATACGCAGTATTTT

J gene: TRBJ1-2
clone size: few
V gene: TRBV6-2/TRBV6-3
D gene: TRBD1
CDR3 protein: CASSYPGTGLLYGYTF
CDR3 DNA: TGTGCCAGCAGTTACCCCGGGACAGGCCTACTCTATGGCTACACCTTC

J gene: TRBJ2-7
clone size: NA
V gene: TRBV28
D gene: TRBD2
CDR3 protein: CASSFGTSYEQYF
CDR3 DNA: TGTGCCAGCAGTTTTGGGACTAGCTACGAGCAGTACTTC

J gene: TRBJ2-1
clone size: NA
V gene: TRBV7-3
D gene: NA
CDR3 protein: CASSPGWVGAAEQFF
CDR3 DNA: TGTGCCAGCAGCCCCGGGTGGGTGGGAGCCGCTGAGCAGTTCTTC

J gene: TRBJ2-5
clone size: many
V gene: TRBV7-6
D gene: NA
CDR3 protein: CASSFAPQETQYF
CDR3 DNA: TGTGCCAGCAGCTTCGCCCCACAAGAGACCCAGTACTTC

J gene: TRBJ2-4
clone size: few
V gene: TRBV4-3
D gene: NA
CDR3 protein: CASSQGSVAGNIQYF
CDR3 DNA: TGCGCCAGCAGCCAAGGATCTGTGGCGGGAAACATTCAGTACTTC

J gene: TRBJ1-1
clone size: NA
V gene: TRBV12-3/TRBV12-4
D gene: NA
CDR3 protein: CASRPGPIKNTEAFF
CDR3 DNA: TGTGCCAGCAGGCCGGGACCCATAAAGAACACTGAAGCTTTCTTT

J gene: TRBJ2-3
clone size: few
V gene: TRBV6-5
D gene: NA
CDR3 protein: CASSSSGSKADTQYF
CDR3 DNA: TGTGCCAGCAGTTCCTCAGGGTCTAAAGCAGATACGCAGTATTTT

J gene: TRBJ2-1
clone size: once
V gene: TRBV29-1
D gene: NA
CDR3 protein: CSVGSLRGTYNEQFF
CDR3 DNA: TGCAGCGTTGGGTCATTGCGGGGTACCTACAATGAGCAGTTCTTC

J gene: TRBJ2-1
clone size: NA
V gene: TRBV7-9
D gene: TRBD2
CDR3 protein: CASSRETIRAGAAYNEQFF
CDR3 DNA: TGTGCCAGCAGCCGCGAAACGATAAGAGCGGGAGCGGCCTACAATGAGCAGTTCTTC

J gene: TRBJ2-2
clone size: NA
V gene: TRBV5-1
D gene: NA
CDR3 protein: CASSLSSERRNTGELFF
CDR3 DNA: TGCGCCAGCAGCTTGAGTTCAGAGAGACGGAACACCGGGGAGCTGTTTTTT

J gene: TRBJ1-5
clone size: NA
V gene: TRBV28
D gene: TRBD1
CDR3 protein: CASSSSYRGPGQPQHF
CDR3 DNA: TGTGCCAGCAGTTCCAGTTACAGGGGGCCGGGTCAGCCCCAGCATTTT

J gene: TRBJ2-1
clone size: many
V gene: TRBV6-2/TRBV6-3
D gene: TRBD1
CDR3 protein: CASKVRTGDYNEQFF
CDR3 DNA: TGTGCCAGCAAGGTTCGTACAGGGGATTACAATGAGCAGTTCTTC

J gene: TRBJ1-1
clone size: NA
V gene: TRBV28
D gene: NA
CDR3 protein: CASTASLGPEAFF
CDR3 DNA: TGTGCCAGCACCGCCTCGTTGGGGCCTGAAGCTTTCTTT

J gene: TRBJ2-1
clone size: NA
V gene: TRBV12-3/TRBV12-4
D gene: TRBD2
CDR3 protein: CASSFSASGLNNEQFF
CDR3 DNA: TGTGCCAGCAGTTTTTCCGCTAGCGGGTTAAACAATGAGCAGTTCTTC

J gene: TRBJ2-1
clone size: NA
V gene: TRBV6-5
D gene: TRBD1
CDR3 protein: CASSRDRLTYNEQFF
CDR3 DNA: TGTGCCAGCAGCCGGGACAGGCTGACCTACAATGAGCAGTTCTTC

J gene: TRBJ2-2
clone size: few
V gene: TRBV11-2
D gene: TRBD1
CDR3 protein: CASSSGQGAVELFF
CDR3 DNA: TGTGCCAGCAGCTCCGGACAGGGGGCCGTCGAGCTGTTTTTT

J gene: TRBJ1-1
clone size: NA
V gene: TRBV4-2
D gene: NA
CDR3 protein: CASSQDSLSSMNTEAFF
CDR3 DNA: TGTGCCAGCAGCCAAGATTCATTGAGCAGCATGAACACTGAAGCTTTCTTT

J gene: TRBJ1-1
clone size: NA
V gene: TRBV6-5
D gene: NA
CDR3 protein: CASSYDGAVGTEAFF
CDR3 DNA: TGTGCCAGCAGTTACGACGGGGCAGTGGGCACTGAAGCTTTCTTT

J gene: TRBJ1-4
clone size: NA
V gene: TRBV19
D gene: NA
CDR3 protein: CASRRQVRSTNEKLFF
CDR3 DNA: TGTGCCAGTAGGAGACAGGTCCGATCAACTAATGAAAAACTGTTTTTT

J gene: TRBJ1-1
clone size: many
V gene: TRBV7-2
D gene: NA
CDR3 protein: CASSLGIRRGNTEAFF
CDR3 DNA: TGTGCCAGCAGCTTAGGTATCCGGCGGGGGAACACTGAAGCTTTCTTT

J gene: TRBJ2-1
clone size: NA
V gene: TRBV5-4
D gene: TRBD2
CDR3 protein: CASPPGTSGRIAYNEQFF
CDR3 DNA: TGTGCCAGCCCCCCCGGGACTAGCGGGAGAATTGCCTACAATGAGCAGTTCTTC

J gene: TRBJ2-5
clone size: many
V gene: TRBV7-2
D gene: NA
CDR3 protein: CASSLGTTGGGETQYF
CDR3 DNA: TGTGCCAGCAGCTTAGGGACTACCGGAGGTGGGGAGACCCAGTACTTC

J gene: TRBJ2-3
clone size: many
V gene: TRBV7-9
D gene: NA
CDR3 protein: CASSLERQHTDTQYF
CDR3 DNA: TGTGCCAGCAGCTTAGAGAGGCAGCACACAGATACGCAGTATTTT

J gene: TRBJ2-2
clone size: NA
V gene: TRBV6-5
D gene: TRBD2
CDR3 protein: CASSLLGRGELFF
CDR3 DNA: TGTGCCAGCAGTTTATTAGGGAGGGGAGAGCTGTTTTTT

J gene: TRBJ2-2
clone size: NA
V gene: TRBV19
D gene: NA
CDR3 protein: CASRRNFDTGELFF
CDR3 DNA: TGTGCCAGTAGAAGAAATTTTGACACCGGGGAGCTGTTTTTT

J gene: TRBJ2-3
clone size: many
V gene: TRBV7-2
D gene: NA
CDR3 protein: CASSFLTRGADTQYF
CDR3 DNA: TGTGCCAGCAGCTTTCTGACTCGTGGCGCAGATACGCAGTATTTT

J gene: TRBJ1-6
clone size: NA
V gene: TRBV6-5
D gene: NA
CDR3 protein: CASSPQQGFGSPLHF
CDR3 DNA: TGTGCCAGCAGTCCGCAGCAGGGGTTCGGTTCACCCCTCCACTTT

J gene: TRBJ2-1
clone size: NA
V gene: TRBV12-3/TRBV12-4
D gene: TRBD2
CDR3 protein: CASRLTSGAGEQFF
CDR3 DNA: TGTGCCAGCAGGCTGACTAGCGGGGCCGGAGAGCAGTTCTTC

J gene: TRBJ2-1
clone size: NA
V gene: TRBV11-2
D gene: TRBD2
CDR3 protein: CASSLDAVGREFF
CDR3 DNA: TGTGCCAGCAGCTTAGATGCGGTCGGGAGGGAGTTCTTC

J gene: TRBJ2-3
clone size: few
V gene: TRBV28
D gene: NA
CDR3 protein: CASQGEADTQYF
CDR3 DNA: TGTGCCAGCCAGGGGGAGGCCGATACGCAGTATTTT

J gene: TRBJ1-2
clone size: few
V gene: TRBV4-1
D gene: NA
CDR3 protein: CASSQETASGMYTF
CDR3 DNA: TGCGCCAGCAGCCAAGAGACCGCCTCCGGGATGTACACCTTC

J gene: TRBJ2-3
clone size: few
V gene: TRBV7-2
D gene: TRBD2
CDR3 protein: CASSPGTSVQTDTQYF
CDR3 DNA: TGTGCCAGCAGCCCGGGGACTAGCGTTCAGACAGATACGCAGTATTTT

J gene: TRBJ2-1
clone size: many
V gene: TRBV7-2
D gene: TRBD2
CDR3 protein: CASSPVPILAGVKNEQFF
CDR3 DNA: TGTGCCAGCAGCCCCGTACCCATTCTAGCGGGAGTCAAGAATGAGCAGTTCTTC

J gene: TRBJ1-5
clone size: few
V gene: TRBV7-2
D gene: NA
CDR3 protein: CASSLFSFSNQPQHF
CDR3 DNA: TGTGCCAGCAGCTTATTCAGCTTTAGCAATCAGCCCCAGCATTTT